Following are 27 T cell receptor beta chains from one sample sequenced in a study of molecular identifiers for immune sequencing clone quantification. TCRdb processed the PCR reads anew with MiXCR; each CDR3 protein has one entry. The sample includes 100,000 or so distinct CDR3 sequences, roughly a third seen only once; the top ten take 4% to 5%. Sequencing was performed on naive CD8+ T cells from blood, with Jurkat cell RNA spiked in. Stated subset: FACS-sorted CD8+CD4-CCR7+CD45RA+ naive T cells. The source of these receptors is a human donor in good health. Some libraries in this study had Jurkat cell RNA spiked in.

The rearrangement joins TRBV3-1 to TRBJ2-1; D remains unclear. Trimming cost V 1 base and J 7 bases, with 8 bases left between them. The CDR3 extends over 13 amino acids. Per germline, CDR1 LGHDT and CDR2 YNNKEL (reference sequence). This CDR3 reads CASSQAPKNEQFF. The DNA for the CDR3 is TGTGCCAGCAGCCAAGCCCCGAAGAATGAGCAGTTCTTC.

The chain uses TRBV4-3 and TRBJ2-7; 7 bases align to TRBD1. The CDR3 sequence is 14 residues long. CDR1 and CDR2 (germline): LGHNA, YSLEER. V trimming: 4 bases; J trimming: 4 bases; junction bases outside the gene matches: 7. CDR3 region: CASSPRTGFYEQYF. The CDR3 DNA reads TGCGCCAGCAGCCCCCGGACAGGATTTTACGAGCAGTACTTC.

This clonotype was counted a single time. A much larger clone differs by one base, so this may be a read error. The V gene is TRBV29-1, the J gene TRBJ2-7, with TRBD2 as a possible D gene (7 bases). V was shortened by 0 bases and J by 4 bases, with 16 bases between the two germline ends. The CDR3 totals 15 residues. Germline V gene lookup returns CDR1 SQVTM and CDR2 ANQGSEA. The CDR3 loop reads CSVEDRGAPMYEQYF. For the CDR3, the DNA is TGCAGCGTTGAAGATCGGGGGGCCCCCATGTACGAGCAGTACTTC.

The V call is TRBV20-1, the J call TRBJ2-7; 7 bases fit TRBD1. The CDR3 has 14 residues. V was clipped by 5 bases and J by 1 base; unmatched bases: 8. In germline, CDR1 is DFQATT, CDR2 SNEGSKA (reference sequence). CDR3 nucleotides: TGCAGTGCTGGCCCGGGACAGAGATCCTACGAGCAGTACTTC. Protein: CSAGPGQRSYEQYF.

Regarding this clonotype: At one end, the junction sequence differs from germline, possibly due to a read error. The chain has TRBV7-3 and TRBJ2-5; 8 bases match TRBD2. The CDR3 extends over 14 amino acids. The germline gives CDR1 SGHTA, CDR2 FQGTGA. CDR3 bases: TGTGCCCGCACCTTACCGGGGGGGGGAGAGACCCAATACTTC. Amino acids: CARTLPGGGETQYF.

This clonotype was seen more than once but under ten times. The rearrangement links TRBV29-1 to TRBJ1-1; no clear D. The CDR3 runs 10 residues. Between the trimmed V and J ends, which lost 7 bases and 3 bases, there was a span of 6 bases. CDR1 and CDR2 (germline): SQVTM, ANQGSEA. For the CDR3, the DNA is TGCAGCGCTTGGGACACTGAAGCTTTCTTT. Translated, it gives CSAWDTEAFF.

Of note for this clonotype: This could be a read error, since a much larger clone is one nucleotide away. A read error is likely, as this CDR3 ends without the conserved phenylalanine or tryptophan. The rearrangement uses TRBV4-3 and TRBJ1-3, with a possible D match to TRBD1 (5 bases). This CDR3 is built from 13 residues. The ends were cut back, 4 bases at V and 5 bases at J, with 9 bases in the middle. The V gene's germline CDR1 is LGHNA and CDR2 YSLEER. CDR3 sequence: CASSPPDRNTIYY. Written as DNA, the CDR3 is TGCGCCAGCAGCCCCCCGGACAGAAACACCATATATTAT.

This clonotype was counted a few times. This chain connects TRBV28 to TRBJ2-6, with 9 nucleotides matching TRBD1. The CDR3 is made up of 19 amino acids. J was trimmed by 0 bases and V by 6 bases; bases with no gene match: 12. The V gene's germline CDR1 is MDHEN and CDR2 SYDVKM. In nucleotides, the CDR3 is TGTGCCAGCAGGGACAGGGGCACCCTCGCCTTCTCTGGGGCCAACGTCCTGACTTTC. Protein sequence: CASRDRGTLAFSGANVLTF.

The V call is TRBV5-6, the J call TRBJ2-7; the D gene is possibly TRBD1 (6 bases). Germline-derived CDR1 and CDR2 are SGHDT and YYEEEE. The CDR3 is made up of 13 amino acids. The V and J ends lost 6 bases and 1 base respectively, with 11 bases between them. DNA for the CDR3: TGTGCCAGCACGCAGGGGACATCCTACGAGCAGTACTTC. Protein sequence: CASTQGTSYEQYF. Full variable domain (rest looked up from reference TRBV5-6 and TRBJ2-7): DAGVTQSPTHLIKTRGQQVTLRCSPKSGHDTVSWYQQALGQGPQFIFQYYEEEERQRGNFPDRFSGHQFPNYSSELNVNALLLGDSALYLCASTQGTSYEQYFGPGTRLTVT.

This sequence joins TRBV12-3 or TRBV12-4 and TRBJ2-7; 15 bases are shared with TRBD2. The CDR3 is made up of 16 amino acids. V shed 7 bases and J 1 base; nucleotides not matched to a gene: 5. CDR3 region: CASTPGLAGGSYEQYF. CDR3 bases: TGTGCCAGCACCCCGGGACTAGCGGGGGGTTCCTACGAGCAGTACTTC.

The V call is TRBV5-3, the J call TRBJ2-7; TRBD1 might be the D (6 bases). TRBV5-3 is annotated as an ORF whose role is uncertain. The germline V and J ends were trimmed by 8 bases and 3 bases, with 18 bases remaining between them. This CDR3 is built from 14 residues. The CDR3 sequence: CASSLGQLGYEQYF. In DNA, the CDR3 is TGTGCCAGCAGCCTAGGACAGCTTGGCTACGAGCAGTACTTC.

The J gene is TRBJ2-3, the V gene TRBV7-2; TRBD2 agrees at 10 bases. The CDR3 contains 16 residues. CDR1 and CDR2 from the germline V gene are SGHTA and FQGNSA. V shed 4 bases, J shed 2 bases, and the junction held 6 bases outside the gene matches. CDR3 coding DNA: TGTGCCAGCAGCTCCCTAGCGGGAGCCGTCACAGATACGCAGTATTTT. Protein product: CASSSLAGAVTDTQYF.

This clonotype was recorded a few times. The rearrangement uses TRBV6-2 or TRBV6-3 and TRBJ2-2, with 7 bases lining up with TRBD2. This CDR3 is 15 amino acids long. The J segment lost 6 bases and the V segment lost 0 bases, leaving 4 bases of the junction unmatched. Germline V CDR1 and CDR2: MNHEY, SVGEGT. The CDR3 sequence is CASSYSREVAGELFF. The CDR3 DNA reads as TGTGCCAGCAGTTACTCACGGGAGGTCGCCGGGGAGCTGTTTTTT.

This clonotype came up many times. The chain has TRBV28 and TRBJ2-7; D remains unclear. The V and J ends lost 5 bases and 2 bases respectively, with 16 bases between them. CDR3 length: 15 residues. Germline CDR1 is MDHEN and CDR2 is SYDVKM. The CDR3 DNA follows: TGTGCCAGCAGTCGACCCTCCCTCAGCGCCTACGAGCAGTACTTC. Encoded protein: CASSRPSLSAYEQYF.

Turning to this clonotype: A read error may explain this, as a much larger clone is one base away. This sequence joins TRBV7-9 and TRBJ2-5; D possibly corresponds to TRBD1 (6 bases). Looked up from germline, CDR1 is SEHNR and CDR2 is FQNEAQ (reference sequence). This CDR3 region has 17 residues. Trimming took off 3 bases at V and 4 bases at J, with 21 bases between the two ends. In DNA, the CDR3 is TGTGCCAGCAGCTTCCTACTACTCTCGGACAGCCGAGAGACCCAGTACTTC. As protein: CASSFLLLSDSRETQYF.

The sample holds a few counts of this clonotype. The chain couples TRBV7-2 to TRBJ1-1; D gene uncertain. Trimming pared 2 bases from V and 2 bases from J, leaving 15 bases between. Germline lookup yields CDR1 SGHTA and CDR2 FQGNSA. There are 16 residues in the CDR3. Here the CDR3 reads CASSLTPQVRNTEAFF. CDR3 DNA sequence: TGTGCCAGCAGCTTAACCCCCCAGGTTAGAAACACTGAAGCTTTCTTT. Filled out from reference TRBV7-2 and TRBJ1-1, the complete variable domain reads GAGVSQSPSNKVTEKGKDVELRCDPISGHTALYWYRQSLGQGLEFLIYFQGNSAPDKSGLPSDRFSAERTGGSVSTLTIQRTQQEDSAVYLCASSLTPQVRNTEAFFGQGTRLTVV.

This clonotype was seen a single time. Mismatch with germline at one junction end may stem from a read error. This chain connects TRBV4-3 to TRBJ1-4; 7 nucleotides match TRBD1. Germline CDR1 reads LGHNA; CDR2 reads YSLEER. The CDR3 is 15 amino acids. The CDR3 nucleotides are TGCGCCAGCAGCCAAGCTAGGGGGCTACGAGAAAGACTGTTTTTT. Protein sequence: CASSQARGLRERLFF.

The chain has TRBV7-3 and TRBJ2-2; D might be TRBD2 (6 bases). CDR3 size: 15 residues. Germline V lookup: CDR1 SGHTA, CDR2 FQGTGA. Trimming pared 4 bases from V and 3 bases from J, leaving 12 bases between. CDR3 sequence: CASSSGRKDTGELFF. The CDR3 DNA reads TGTGCCAGCAGCTCGGGGAGGAAGGACACCGGGGAGCTGTTTTTT.

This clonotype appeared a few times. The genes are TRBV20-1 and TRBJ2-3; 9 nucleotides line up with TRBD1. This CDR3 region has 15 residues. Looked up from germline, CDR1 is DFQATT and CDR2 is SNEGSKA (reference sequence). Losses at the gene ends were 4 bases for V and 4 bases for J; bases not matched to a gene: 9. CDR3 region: CSATRTGVLSDTQYF. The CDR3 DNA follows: TGCAGTGCTACGCGGACAGGGGTTTTATCAGATACGCAGTATTTT.

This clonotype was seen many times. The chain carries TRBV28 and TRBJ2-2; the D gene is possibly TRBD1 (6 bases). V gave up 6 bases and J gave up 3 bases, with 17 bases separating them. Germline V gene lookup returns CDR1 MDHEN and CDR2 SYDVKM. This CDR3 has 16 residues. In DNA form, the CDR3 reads TGTGCCAGCAGAGCCCCGGACAGAATATACACCGGGGAGCTGTTTTTT. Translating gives CASRAPDRIYTGELFF.

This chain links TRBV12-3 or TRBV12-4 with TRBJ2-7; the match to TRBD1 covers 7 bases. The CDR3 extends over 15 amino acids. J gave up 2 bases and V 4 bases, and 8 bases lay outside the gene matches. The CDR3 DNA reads TGTGCCAGCAGTTCCCTACAGGGGTCCCCCTACGAGCAGTACTTC. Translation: CASSSLQGSPYEQYF.

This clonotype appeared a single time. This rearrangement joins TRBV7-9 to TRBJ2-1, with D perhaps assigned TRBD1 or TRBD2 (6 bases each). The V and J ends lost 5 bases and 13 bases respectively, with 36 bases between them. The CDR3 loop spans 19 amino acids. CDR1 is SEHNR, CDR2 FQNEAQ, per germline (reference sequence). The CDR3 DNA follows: TGTGCCAGCAGCACCCCCTGGGGGACGGGGGCGACCCCACCTTCCATTCAGTTCTTC. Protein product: CASSTPWGTGATPPSIQFF.

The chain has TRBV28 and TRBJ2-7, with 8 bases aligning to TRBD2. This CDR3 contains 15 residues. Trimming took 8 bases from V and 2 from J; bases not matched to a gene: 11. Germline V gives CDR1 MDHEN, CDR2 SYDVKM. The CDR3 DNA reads TGTGCCAGCTCGGGACTAGTGGGAGGGCCCTACGAGCAGTACTTC. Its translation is CASSGLVGGPYEQYF. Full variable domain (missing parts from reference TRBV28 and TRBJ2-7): DVKVTQSSRYLVKRTGEKVFLECVQDMDHENMFWYRQDPGLGLRLIYFSYDVKMKEKGDIPEGYSVSREKKERFSLILESASTNQTSMYLCASSGLVGGPYEQYFGPGTRLTVT.

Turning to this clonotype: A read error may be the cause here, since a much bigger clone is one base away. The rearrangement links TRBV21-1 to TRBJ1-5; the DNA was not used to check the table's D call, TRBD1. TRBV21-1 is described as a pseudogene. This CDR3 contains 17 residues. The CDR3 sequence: CASSKGRTGPWNQPQQF. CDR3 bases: TGTGCCAGCAGCAAAGGTAGAACAGGGCCTTGGAATCAGCCCCAGCAATTT.

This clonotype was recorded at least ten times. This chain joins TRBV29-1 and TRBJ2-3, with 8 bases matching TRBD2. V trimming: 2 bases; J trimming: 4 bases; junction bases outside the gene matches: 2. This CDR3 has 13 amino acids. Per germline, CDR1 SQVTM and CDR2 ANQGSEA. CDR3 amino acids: CSVELAGSDTQYF. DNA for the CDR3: TGCAGCGTTGAACTAGCGGGTTCAGATACGCAGTATTTT.

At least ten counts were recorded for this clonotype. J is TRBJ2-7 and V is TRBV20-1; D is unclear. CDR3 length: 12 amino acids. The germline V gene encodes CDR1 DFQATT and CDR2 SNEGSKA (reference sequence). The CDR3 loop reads CIELELVYEQYF. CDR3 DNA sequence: TGCATAGAATTGGAGCTGGTCTACGAGCAGTACTTC.

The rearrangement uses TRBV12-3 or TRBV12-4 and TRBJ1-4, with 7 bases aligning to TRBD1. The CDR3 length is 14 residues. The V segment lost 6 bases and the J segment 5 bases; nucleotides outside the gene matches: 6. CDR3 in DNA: TGTGCCAGCAGGCTAGGGGGCCTAAATGAAAAACTGTTTTTT. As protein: CASRLGGLNEKLFF.